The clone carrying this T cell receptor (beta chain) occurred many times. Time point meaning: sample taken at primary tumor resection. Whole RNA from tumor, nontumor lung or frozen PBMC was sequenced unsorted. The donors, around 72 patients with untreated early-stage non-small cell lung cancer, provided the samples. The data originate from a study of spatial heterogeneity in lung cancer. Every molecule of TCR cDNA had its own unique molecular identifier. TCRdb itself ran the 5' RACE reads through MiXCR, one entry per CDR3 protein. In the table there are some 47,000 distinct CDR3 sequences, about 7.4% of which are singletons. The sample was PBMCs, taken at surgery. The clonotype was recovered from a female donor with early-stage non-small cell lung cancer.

The CDR3, as DNA: TGTGCCATCAGTGGGTCAGATACGCAGTATTTT. As protein: CAISGSDTQYF. The chain employs TRBV10-3 and TRBJ2-3; D call uncertain. This CDR3 is 11 amino acids long. Germline CDR1 and CDR2: ENHRY and SYGVKD. The V end lost 4 bases, the J end lost 4 bases, and 3 bases lay between the germline ends.